This TCR beta chain was sequenced in a study of blood T cells in healthy people across ages (dated by TCRdb to 2015 to 2017). Turning to the overall study: In model experiments, roughly one uniquely barcoded TCR beta cDNA molecule per two T cells was captured by template switching. Donors of different ages were randomly distributed across sequencing lanes to avoid experimental bias. For two donors (one aged 18 to 30 and one aged 80 or older), the study analyzed two additional independent replicas of 1 million unique cDNA reads from the same blood draw. Using deep sequencing normalized with unique cDNA molecular identifiers, the study measured how TCR beta repertoire diversity changes with age. The donors were divided into four age groups: young (average approximately 17 years), middle-aged (over 35), aged (about 56) and long-lived (roughly 82). Findings and caveats that apply to the study as a whole: Compared with the aged group, the long-lived group had more naive CD4+ T cells, fewer expanded clones and increased TCR diversity, suggesting age selection. Conclusive comparison of naive and antigen-experienced compartments was prevented by the profiling of bulk unsorted PBMCs. Estimates of total diversity based on one million sequenced T cells were considered lower bounds and underestimates. A strong correlation was found between observed TCR beta diversity and the percentage of naive T cells measured by flow cytometry. As age increased, observed TCR beta diversity per million T cells dropped in a roughly linear way, and a significant reduction was already evident by age 40. The CMV infection status of donors was not known, potentially confounding age-related changes in expanded clonotypes.

From cysteine to phenylalanine, the CDR3 is 15 amino acids long. Solely the CDR3 DNA is kept, with 45 bases framed from the first base. The germline V gene specifies ENHRY as CDR1 and SYGVKD as CDR2. Trimming accounts for 9 bases at V and 7 bases at J, while the number of junction bases matched to no gene is 17. The donors were under 40 Caucasian individuals from Russia, aged roughly 6 to 90 years, who were systemically healthy. Each donor gave ten milliliters of peripheral blood, collected into EDTA-treated Vacutainer tubes. Ficoll-Paque density-gradient centrifugation was used to isolate PBMCs, with at least 7 million obtained per sample. Trizol reagent was used to extract total RNA from the PBMCs, yielding at least 5.5 micrograms per sample. The percentages of naive CD45RAhigh/CD27high T cells were determined by flow cytometry on a PBMC aliquot from every donor. Notes on this clonotype: No cognate antigen has been identified for it. Nothing much larger sits one base from this clone, and base qualities are not available.

Library preparation employed 5' RACE. Sequenced using an Illumina HiSeq 2500. The second PCR ran for roughly 7 to 12 cycles and used a J-beta primer mix along with a sample-barcoded 5' primer. Each TCR beta cDNA molecule received a unique molecular identifier from a template-switch 5' adaptor carrying 12 random nucleotides. Each sample yielded at least 2.5 million CDR3-containing paired-end reads. All of the RNA was converted into first-strand cDNA using the Mint cDNA synthesis kit, with a TRBC-specific oligonucleotide serving as the primer. After uracil-DNA glycosylase treatment, a first 18-cycle PCR used universal primers M1SS and BC2_uni_R on all cDNA. The original pipeline was this. Each sample was normalized by randomly selecting 1 million high-quality reads, each carrying a distinct molecular identifier. Instead of being binned into consensus sequences, reads that shared molecular identifiers were thrown out. MiTCR, with a Q25 quality threshold and the strictest error-elimination algorithm, was used for CDR3 identification, clonotype clustering and error correction. A nonparametric unseen species model with Euler transformation was used to estimate a lower bound on total TCR beta diversity. TCRdb handled the public reads itself, with Q25 trimming in fastp and clone calling in MiXCR, and kept productive beta chains. One record per CDR3 amino acid sequence lists the most common genes and DNA. The V and J calls follow TCRdb's processing rather than the paper's. The sample records roughly 700,000 distinct CDR3 sequences, approximately 50% of which are singletons. The top ten clonotypes cover 30% to 35% of the sample.

Sequences were obtained from blood. This clonotype was obtained from a woman aged 55-75 years in good health. In this chain, TRBV10-3 is recombined with TRBJ1-2; 7 junctional bases match TRBD1. Read as DNA, the sequence is TGTGCCATATTCTCAGCCGTAGACAGGGCAACTGGCTACACCTTC. Its protein is CAIFSAVDRATGYTF.